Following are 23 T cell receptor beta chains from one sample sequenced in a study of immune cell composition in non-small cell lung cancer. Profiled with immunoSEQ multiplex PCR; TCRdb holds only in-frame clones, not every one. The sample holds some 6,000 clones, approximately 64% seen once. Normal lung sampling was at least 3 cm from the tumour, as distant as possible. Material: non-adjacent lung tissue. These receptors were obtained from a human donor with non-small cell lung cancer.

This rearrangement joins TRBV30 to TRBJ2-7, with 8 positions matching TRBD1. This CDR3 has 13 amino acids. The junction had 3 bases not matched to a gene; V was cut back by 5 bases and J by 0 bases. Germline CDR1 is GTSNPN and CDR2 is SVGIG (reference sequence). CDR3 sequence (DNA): TGTGCCTGGGAGGGACAGGACTCCTACGAGCAGTACTTC. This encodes CAWEGQDSYEQYF.

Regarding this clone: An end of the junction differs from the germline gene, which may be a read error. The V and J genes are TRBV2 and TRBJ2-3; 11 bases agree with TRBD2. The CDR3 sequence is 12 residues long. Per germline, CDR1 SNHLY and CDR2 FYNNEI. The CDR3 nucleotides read TGTGCCAGCAGTCTTCTAGCGGGGGGCCCCCCGTTT. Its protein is CASSLLAGGPPF. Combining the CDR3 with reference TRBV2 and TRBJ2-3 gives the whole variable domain EPEVTQTPSHQVTQMGQEVILRCVPISNHLYFYWYRQILGQKVEFLVSFYNNEISEKSEIFDDQFSVERPDGSNFTLKIRSTKLEDSAMYFCASSLLAGGPPFGPGTRLTVL.

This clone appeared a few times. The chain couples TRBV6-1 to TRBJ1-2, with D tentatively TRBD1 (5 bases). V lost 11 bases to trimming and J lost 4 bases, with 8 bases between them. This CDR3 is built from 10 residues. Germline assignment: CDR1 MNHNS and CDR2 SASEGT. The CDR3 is CALDSYGYTF. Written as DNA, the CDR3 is TGTGCCTTAGACAGCTATGGCTACACCTTC.

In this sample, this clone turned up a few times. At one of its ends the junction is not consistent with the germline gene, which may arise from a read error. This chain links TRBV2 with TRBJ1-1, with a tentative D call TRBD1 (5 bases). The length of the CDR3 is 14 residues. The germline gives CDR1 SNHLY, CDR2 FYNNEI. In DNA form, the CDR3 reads TGTGCAAGCAGGGCCCCCGGAGGGCCCACTGAAGCTTTCTTT. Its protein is CASRAPGGPTEAFF.

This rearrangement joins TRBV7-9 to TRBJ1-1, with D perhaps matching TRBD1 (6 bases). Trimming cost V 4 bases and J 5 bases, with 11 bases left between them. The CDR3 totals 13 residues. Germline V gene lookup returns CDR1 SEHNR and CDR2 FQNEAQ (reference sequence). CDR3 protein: CASSSRGGTEAFF. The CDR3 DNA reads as TGTGCCAGCAGCTCAAGGGGGGGGACTGAAGCTTTCTTT.

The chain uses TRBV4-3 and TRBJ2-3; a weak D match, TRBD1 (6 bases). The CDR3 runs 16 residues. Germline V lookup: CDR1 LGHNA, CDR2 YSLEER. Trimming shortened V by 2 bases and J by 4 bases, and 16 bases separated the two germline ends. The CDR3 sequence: CASSQRTVSVPDTQYF. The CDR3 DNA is TGCGCCAGCAGCCAACGGACAGTATCGGTTCCAGATACGCAGTATTTT.

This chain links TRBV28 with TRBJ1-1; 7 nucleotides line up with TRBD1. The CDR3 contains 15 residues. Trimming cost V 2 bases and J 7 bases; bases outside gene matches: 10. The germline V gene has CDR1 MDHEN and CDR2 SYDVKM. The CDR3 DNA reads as TGTGCCAGCAGTTTAAATCGACAGGGTCCTAGTGAAGCTTTCTTT. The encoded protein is CASSLNRQGPSEAFF.

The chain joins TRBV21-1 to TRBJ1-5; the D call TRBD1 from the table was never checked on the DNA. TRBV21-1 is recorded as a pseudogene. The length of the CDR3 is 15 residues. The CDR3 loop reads CASTYRGLSNQPQHF. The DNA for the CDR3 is TGTGCCAGCACCTACAGGGGGCTGAGCAATCAGCCCCAGCATTTT.

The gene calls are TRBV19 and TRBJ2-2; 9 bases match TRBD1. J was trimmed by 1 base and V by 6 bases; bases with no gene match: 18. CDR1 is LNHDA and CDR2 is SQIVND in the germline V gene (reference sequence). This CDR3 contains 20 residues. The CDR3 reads CASRALPGTGYLENTGELFF. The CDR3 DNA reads TGTGCCAGTAGGGCCCTACCCGGGACAGGGTATTTGGAGAACACCGGGGAGCTGTTTTTT.

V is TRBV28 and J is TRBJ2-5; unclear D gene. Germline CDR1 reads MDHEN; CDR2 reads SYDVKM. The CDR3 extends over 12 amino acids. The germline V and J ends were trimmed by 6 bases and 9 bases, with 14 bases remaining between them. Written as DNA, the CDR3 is TGTGCCAGCAGCTATGCTTCGTCGGCCCAGTACTTC. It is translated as CASSYASSAQYF.

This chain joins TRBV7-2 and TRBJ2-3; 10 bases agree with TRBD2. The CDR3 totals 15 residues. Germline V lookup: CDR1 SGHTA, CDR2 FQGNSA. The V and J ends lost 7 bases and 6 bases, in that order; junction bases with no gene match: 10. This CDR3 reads CASTQRGGQEDTQYF. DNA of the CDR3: TGTGCCAGCACACAGCGGGGGGGCCAAGAGGATACGCAGTATTTT.

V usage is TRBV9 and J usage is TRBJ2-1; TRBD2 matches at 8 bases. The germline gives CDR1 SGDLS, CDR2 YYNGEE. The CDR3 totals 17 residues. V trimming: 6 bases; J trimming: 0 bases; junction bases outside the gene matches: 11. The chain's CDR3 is CASTPRVAGNSYNEQFF. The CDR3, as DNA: TGTGCCAGCACCCCCCGTGTAGCGGGAAACTCCTACAATGAGCAGTTCTTC.

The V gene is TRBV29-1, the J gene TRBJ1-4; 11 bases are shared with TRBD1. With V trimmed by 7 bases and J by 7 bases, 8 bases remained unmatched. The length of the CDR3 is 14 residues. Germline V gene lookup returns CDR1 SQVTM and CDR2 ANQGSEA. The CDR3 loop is CSATTGTGGEKLFF. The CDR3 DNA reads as TGCAGCGCTACCACCGGGACAGGGGGTGAAAAACTGTTTTTT.

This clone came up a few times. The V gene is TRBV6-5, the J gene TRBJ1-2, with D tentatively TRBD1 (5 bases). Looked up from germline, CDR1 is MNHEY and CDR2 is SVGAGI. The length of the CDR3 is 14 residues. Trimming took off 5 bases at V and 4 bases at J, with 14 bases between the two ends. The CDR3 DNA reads TGTGCCAGCAGTCCGTGGGGGGATTTCTATGGCTACACCTTC. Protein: CASSPWGDFYGYTF.

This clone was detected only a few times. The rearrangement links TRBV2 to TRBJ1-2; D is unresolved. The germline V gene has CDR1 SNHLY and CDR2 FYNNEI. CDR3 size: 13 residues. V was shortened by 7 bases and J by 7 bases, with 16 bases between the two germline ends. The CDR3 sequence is CASTAGPGGGYTF. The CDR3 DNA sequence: TGTGCCAGCACTGCCGGGCCAGGAGGTGGCTACACCTTC. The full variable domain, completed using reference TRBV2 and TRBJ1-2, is EPEVTQTPSHQVTQMGQEVILRCVPISNHLYFYWYRQILGQKVEFLVSFYNNEISEKSEIFDDQFSVERPDGSNFTLKIRSTKLEDSAMYFCASTAGPGGGYTFGSGTRLTVV.

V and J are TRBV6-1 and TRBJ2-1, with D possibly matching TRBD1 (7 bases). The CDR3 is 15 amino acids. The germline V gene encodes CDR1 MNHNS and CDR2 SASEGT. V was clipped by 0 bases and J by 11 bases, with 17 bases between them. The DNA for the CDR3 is TGTGCCAGCAGTGAAGCGGGGGGACAGCCTTTCAAGCAGTTCTTC. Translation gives CASSEAGGQPFKQFF.

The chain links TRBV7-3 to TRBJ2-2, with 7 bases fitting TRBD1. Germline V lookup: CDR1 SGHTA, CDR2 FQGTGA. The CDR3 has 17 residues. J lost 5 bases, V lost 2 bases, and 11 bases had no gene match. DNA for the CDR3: TGTGCCAGCAGCTTAGCCCCGACAGGGTCGGTGACCGGGGAGCTGTTTTTT. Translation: CASSLAPTGSVTGELFF.

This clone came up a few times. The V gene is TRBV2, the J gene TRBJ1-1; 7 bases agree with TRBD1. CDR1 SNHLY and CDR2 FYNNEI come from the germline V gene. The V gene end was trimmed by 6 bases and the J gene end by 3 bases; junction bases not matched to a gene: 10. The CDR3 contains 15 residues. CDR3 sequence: CASRRRQGTDTEAFF. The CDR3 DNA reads TGTGCCAGCAGAAGAAGACAGGGAACCGACACTGAAGCTTTCTTT.

The CDR3: CAWSPPTGANEAFF. CDR3 coding DNA: TGTGCCTGGAGCCCCCCTACAGGTGCTAATGAAGCTTTCTTT. The rearrangement uses TRBV30 and TRBJ1-1; D perhaps matches TRBD1 (5 bases). Germline-derived CDR1 and CDR2 are GTSNPN and SVGIG (reference sequence). The CDR3 totals 14 residues. Trimming cost V 3 bases and J 7 bases, with 18 bases left between them.

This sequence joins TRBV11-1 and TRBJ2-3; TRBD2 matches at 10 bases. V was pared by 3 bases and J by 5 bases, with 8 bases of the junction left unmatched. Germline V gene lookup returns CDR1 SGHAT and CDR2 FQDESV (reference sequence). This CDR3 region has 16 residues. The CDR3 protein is CASSFLVAGGLDTQYF. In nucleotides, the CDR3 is TGTGCCAGCAGCTTTCTGGTAGCGGGGGGACTAGATACGCAGTATTTT.

CDR3 residues: CASSIEAGGVYSPLHF. As DNA, the CDR3 is TGTGCCAGCAGCATAGAAGCCGGGGGGGTTTATTCACCCCTCCACTTT. The rearrangement joins TRBV5-6 to TRBJ1-6; D may be TRBD1 (5 bases). CDR1 is SGHDT, CDR2 YYEEEE, per germline. V dropped 4 bases and J dropped 8 bases, with 19 bases sitting between them. The CDR3 totals 16 residues.

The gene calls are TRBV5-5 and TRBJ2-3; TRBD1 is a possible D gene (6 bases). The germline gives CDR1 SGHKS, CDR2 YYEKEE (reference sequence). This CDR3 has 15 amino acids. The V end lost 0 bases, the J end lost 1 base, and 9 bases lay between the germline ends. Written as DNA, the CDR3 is TGTGCCAGCAGCTTGGCCAGGGGAGGCACAGATACGCAGTATTTT. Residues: CASSLARGGTDTQYF.

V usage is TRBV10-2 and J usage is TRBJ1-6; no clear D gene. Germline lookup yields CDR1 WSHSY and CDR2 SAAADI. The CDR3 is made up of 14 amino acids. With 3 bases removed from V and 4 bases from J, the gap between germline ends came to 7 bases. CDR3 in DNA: TGCGCCAGCAGTGACACATTTTATAATTCACCCCTCCACTTT. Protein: CASSDTFYNSPLHF.